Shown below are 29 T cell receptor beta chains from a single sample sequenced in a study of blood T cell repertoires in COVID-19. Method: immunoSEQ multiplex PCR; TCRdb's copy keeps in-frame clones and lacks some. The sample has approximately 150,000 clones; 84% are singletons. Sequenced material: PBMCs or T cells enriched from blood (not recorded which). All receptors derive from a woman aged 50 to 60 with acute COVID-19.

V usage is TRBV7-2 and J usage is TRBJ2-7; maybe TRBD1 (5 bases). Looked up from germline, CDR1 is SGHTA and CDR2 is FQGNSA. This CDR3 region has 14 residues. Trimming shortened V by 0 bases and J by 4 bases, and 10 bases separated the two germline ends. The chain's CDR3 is CASSLADTGYEQYF. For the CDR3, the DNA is TGTGCCAGCAGCTTAGCGGACACTGGGTACGAGCAGTACTTC.

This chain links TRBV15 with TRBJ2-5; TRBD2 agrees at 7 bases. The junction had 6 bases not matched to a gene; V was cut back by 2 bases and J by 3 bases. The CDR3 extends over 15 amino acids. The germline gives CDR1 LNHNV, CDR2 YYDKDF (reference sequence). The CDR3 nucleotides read TGTGCCACCAGCAGAACACCGGGACTAAAAGAGACCCAGTACTTC. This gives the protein CATSRTPGLKETQYF.

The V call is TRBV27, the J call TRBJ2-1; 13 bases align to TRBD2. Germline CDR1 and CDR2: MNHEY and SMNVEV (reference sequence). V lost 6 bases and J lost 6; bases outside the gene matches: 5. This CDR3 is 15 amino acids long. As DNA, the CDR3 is TGTGCCAGCAGACCCGGGACTAGCGGGACCAATGAGCAGTTCTTC. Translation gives CASRPGTSGTNEQFF.

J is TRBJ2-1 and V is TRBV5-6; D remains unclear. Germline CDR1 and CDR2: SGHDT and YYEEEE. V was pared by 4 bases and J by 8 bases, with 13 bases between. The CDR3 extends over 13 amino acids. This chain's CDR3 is CASSLGEVDEQFF. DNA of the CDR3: TGTGCCAGCAGCCTAGGAGAGGTCGATGAGCAGTTCTTC. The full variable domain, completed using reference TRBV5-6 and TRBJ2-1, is DAGVTQSPTHLIKTRGQQVTLRCSPKSGHDTVSWYQQALGQGPQFIFQYYEEEERQRGNFPDRFSGHQFPNYSSELNVNALLLGDSALYLCASSLGEVDEQFFGPGTRLTVL.

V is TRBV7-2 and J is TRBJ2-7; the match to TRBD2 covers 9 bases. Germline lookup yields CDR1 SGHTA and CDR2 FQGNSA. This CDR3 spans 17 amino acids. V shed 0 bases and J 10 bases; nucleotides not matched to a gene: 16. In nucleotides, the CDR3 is TGTGCCAGCAGCTTAGCAGATGGTGGGCTAGCGGGACCCGCCCAGTACTTC. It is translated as CASSLADGGLAGPAQYF.

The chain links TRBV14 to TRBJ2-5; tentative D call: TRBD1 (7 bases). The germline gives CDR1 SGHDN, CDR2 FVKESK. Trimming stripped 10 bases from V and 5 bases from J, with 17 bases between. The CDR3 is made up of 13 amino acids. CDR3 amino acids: CAIPWRGLETQYF. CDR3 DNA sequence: TGTGCCATCCCATGGAGGGGGCTTGAGACCCAGTACTTC.

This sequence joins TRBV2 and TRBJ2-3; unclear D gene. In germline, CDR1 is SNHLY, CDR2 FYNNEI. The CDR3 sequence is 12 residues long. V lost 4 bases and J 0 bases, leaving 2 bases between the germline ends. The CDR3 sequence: CASSASTDTQYF. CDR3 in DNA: TGTGCCAGCAGTGCTAGCACAGATACGCAGTATTTT.

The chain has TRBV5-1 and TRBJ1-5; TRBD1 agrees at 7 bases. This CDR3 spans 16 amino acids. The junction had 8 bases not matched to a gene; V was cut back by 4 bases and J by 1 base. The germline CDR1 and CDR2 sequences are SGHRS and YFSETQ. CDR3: CASSPNPGQSNQPQHF. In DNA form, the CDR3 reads TGCGCCAGCAGCCCGAACCCGGGACAGAGCAATCAGCCCCAGCATTTT.

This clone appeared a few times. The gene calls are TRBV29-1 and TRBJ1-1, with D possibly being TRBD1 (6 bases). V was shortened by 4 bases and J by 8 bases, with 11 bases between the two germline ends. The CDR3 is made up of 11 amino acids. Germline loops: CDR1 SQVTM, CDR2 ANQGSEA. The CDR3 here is CSVVRGVEAFF. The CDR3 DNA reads TGCAGCGTTGTCAGGGGCGTCGAAGCTTTCTTT. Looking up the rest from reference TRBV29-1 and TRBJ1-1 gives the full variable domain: SAVISQKPSRDICQRGTSLTIQCQVDSQVTMMFWYRQQPGQSLTLIATANQGSEATYESGFVIDKFPISRPNLTFSTLTVSNMSPEDSSIYLCSVVRGVEAFFGQGTRLTVV.

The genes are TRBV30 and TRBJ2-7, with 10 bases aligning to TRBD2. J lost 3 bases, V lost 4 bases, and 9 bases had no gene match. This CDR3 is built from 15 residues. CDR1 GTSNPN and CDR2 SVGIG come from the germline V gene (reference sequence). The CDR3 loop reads CAWTLAGASNYEQYF. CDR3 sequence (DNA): TGTGCCTGGACTCTAGCGGGAGCCTCTAACTACGAGCAGTACTTC.

The CDR3 nucleotides read TGTGCCATCGGGGAGCGGAACACTGAAGCTTTCTTT. Protein: CAIGERNTEAFF. J is TRBJ1-1 and V is TRBV10-3, with D uncertain. This CDR3 has 12 amino acids. The germline V gene has CDR1 ENHRY and CDR2 SYGVKD. Trimming stripped 8 bases from V and 1 base from J, with 8 bases between.

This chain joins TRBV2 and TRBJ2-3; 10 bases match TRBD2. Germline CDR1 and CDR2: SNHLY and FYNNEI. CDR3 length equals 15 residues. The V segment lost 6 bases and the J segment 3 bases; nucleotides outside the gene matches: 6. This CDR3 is CASRRLAGGTDTQYF. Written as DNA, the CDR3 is TGTGCCAGCAGAAGACTAGCGGGCGGTACAGATACGCAGTATTTT.

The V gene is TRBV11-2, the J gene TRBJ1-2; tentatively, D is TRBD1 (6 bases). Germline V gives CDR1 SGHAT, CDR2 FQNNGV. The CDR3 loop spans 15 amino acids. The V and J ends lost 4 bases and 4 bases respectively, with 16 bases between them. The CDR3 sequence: CASSSASHRVYGYTF. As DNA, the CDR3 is TGTGCCAGCAGCTCAGCGTCCCACAGGGTCTATGGCTACACCTTC.

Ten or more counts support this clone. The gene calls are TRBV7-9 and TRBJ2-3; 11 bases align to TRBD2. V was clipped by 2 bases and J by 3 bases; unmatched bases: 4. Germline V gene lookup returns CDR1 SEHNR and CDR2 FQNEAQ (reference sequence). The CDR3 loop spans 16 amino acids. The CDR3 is CASSLTSGSLTDTQYF. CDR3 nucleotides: TGTGCCAGCAGCTTAACTAGCGGGAGTTTAACAGATACGCAGTATTTT. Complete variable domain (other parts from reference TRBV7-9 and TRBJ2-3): DTGVSQNPRHKITKRGQNVTFRCDPISEHNRLYWYRQTLGQGPEFLTYFQNEAQLEKSRLLSDRFSAERPKGSFSTLEIQRTEQGDSAMYLCASSLTSGSLTDTQYFGPGTRLTVL.

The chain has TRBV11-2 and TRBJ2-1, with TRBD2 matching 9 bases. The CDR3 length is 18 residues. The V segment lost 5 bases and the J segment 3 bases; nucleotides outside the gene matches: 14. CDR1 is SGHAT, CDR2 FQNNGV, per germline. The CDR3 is CASSPGRGGGRGYNEQFF. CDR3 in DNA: TGTGCCAGCAGCCCTGGCCGCGGTGGCGGGAGGGGCTACAATGAGCAGTTCTTC.

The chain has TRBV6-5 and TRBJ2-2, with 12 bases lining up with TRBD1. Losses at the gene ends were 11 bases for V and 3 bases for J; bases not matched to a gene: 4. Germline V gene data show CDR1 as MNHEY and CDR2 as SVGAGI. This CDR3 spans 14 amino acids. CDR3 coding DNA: TGTGCCGCAAGGGACAGGGGGCACACCGGGGAGCTGTTTTTT. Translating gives CAARDRGHTGELFF.

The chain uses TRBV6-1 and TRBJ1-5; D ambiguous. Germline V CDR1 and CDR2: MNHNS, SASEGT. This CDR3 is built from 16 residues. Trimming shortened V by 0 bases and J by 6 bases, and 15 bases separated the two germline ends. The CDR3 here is CASSEAPAPGGQPQHF. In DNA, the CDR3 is TGTGCCAGCAGTGAAGCCCCGGCCCCGGGTGGTCAGCCCCAGCATTTT.

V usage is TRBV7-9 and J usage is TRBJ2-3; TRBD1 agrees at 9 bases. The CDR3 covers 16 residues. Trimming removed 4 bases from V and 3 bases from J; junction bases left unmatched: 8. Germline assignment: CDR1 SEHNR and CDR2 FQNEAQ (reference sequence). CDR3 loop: CASSSDRGGFTDTQYF. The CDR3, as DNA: TGTGCCAGCAGCTCCGACAGGGGGGGTTTTACAGATACGCAGTATTTT.

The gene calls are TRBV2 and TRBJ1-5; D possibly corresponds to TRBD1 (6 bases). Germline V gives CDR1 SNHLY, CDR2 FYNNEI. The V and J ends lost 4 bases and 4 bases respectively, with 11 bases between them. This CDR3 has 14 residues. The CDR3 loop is CASSGSTGNQPQHF. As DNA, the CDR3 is TGTGCCAGCAGTGGAAGTACAGGGAATCAGCCCCAGCATTTT.

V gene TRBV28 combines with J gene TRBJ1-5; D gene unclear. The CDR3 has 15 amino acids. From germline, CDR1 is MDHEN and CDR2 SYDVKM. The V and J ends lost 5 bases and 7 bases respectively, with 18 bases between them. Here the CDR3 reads CASSLGFGGRQPQHF. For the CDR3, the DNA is TGTGCCAGCAGTCTGGGTTTTGGAGGGCGACAGCCCCAGCATTTT. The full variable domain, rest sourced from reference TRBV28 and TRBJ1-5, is DVKVTQSSRYLVKRTGEKVFLECVQDMDHENMFWYRQDPGLGLRLIYFSYDVKMKEKGDIPEGYSVSREKKERFSLILESASTNQTSMYLCASSLGFGGRQPQHFGDGTRLSIL.

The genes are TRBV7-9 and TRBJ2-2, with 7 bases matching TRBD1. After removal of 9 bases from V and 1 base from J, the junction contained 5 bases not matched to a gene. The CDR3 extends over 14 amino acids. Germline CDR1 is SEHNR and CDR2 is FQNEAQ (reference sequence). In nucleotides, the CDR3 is TGTGCCAGAGGGGGACAGCAGAACACCGGGGAGCTGTTTTTT. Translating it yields CARGGQQNTGELFF.

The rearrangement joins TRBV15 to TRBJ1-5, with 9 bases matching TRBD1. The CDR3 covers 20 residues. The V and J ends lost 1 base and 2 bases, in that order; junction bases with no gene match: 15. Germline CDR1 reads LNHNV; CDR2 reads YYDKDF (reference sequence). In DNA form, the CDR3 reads TGTGCCACCAGCAGAGGGCCGGGACAGGGACCGACGTGGGGCAATCAGCCCCAGCATTTT. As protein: CATSRGPGQGPTWGNQPQHF.

For the CDR3, the DNA is TGTGCCAGCAGCCAGGACAGGATAAATGGCTACACCTTC. Its translation: CASSQDRINGYTF. The chain recombines TRBV3-1 (or the pseudogene TRBV3-2) with TRBJ1-2; 7 bases fit TRBD1. Unmatched junction bases numbered 4, after V lost 3 bases and J lost 6 bases. This CDR3 has 13 residues. CDR1 LGHDT and CDR2 YNNKEL come from the germline V gene (reference sequence).

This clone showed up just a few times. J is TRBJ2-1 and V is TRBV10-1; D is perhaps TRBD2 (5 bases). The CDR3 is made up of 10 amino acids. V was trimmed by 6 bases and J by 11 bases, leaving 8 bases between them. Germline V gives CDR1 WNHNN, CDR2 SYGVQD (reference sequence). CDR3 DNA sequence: TGCGCCAGCAGCGGGATTCAGCAGTTCTTC. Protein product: CASSGIQQFF.

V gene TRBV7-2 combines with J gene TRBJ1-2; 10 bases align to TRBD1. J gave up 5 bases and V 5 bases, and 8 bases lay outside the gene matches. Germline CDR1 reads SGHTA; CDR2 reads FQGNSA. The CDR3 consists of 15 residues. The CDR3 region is CASSPWTGGGYGYTF. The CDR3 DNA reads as TGTGCCAGCAGCCCGTGGACAGGGGGTGGATATGGCTACACCTTC.

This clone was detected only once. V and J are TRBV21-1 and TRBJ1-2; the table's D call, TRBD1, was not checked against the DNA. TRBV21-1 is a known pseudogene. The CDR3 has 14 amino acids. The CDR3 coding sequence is TGTGCCAGCAGCAAATCGGACAGAGGTTATGGCTACACCTTC. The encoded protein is CASSKSDRGYGYTF.

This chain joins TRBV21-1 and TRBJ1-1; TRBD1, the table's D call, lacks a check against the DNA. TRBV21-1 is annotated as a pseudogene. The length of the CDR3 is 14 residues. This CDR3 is CASSKGRGNTEAFF. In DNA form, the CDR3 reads TGTGCCAGCAGCAAAGGAAGGGGCAACACTGAAGCTTTCTTT.

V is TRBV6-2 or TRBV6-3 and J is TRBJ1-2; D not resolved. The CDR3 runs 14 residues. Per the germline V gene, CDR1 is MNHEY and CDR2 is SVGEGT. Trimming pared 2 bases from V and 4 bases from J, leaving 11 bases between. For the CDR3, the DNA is TGTGCCAGCAGTTACCGGTCCGCGCTCTATGGCTACACCTTC. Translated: CASSYRSALYGYTF.

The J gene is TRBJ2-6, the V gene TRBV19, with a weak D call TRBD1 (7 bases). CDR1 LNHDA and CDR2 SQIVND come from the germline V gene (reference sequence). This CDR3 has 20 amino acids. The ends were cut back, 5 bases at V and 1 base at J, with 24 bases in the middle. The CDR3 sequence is CASSQGGRRKGQSGANVLTF. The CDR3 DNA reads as TGTGCCAGTAGTCAGGGGGGACGACGGAAAGGCCAATCTGGGGCCAACGTCCTGACTTTC.